This record concerns one T cell receptor beta chain sequence. Deletions cut 0 bases from V and 0 bases from J, with 9 bases between. CDR1 SGHDT and CDR2 YYEEEE come from the germline V gene. The CDR3 length is 15 residues. The data were obtained in a study of shared T cell receptors in the human thymus. Clones were read by immunoSEQ multiplex PCR, and TCRdb kept only the in-frame ones, dropping some. The sample has 500,000 to 550,000 clones; 75% to 85% are singletons. A further study also used this sample, focusing on human thymus T cells. That publication notes: Thymus specimens were resections from corrective heart surgery. Thymic as well as blood repertoires seemed to favor certain V and J genes unevenly. Related work showed strongly overlapping thymic repertoires across unrelated individuals.

The rearrangement joins TRBV5-6 to TRBJ1-1; D is uncertain. This receptor was taken from a boy less than two years old with a congenital heart defect. The sample consisted of thymocytes. The CDR3 bases are TGTGCCAGCAGCTTGGGGGGAGCGATGAACACTGAAGCTTTCTTT. As protein: CASSLGGAMNTEAFF.